The next 32 T cell receptor beta chains were all read from a single sample in a study of PD-L1 blockade in urothelial cancer. Noted time point: pretreatment peripheral blood. Sequencing used immunoSEQ multiplex PCR; TCRdb keeps in-frame clones, though not all of them. The profile covers under 100,000 clones, with 90% appearing a single time and around 1.6% taken by the ten largest. The sample consisted of PBMCs, taken around atezolizumab (anti-PD-L1) treatment. The source is a man aged 60 to 69 with urothelial cancer.

V usage is TRBV5-1 and J usage is TRBJ2-7, with 7 positions matching TRBD1. The CDR3 runs 12 residues. The germline CDR1 and CDR2 sequences are SGHRS and YFSETQ. With 3 bases clipped from V and 3 bases from J, the junction kept 0 bases outside the gene matches. CDR3 sequence (DNA): TGCGCCAGCAGCTACAGGGGCTACGAGCAGTACTTC. Protein sequence: CASSYRGYEQYF.

The gene calls are TRBV6-6 and TRBJ1-2; 7 positions agree with TRBD1. After removal of 0 bases from V and 7 bases from J, the junction contained 11 bases not matched to a gene. Germline values: CDR1 MNHNY, CDR2 SVGAGI (reference sequence). There are 16 residues in the CDR3. The CDR3 spells CASSYSRRTGAGGYTF. The CDR3 bases are TGTGCCAGCAGTTACTCGAGAAGGACAGGCGCGGGTGGCTACACCTTC.

This sequence joins TRBV29-1 and TRBJ2-5, with D unresolved. The V gene's germline CDR1 is SQVTM and CDR2 ANQGSEA. The CDR3 has 13 amino acids. V was shortened by 6 bases and J by 5 bases, with 16 bases between the two germline ends. The CDR3 sequence is CSVAPELGETQYF. The CDR3 coding sequence is TGCAGCGTGGCCCCCGAGCTAGGCGAGACCCAGTACTTC.

The CDR3 loop reads CASSPTSRSYEQYF. The CDR3 region has the DNA TGCGCCAGCAGCCCAACTAGCCGCTCCTACGAGCAGTACTTC. V gene TRBV4-1 combines with J gene TRBJ2-7; tentative D call: TRBD2 (6 bases). The germline CDR1 and CDR2 sequences are MGHRA and YSYEKL. The length of the CDR3 is 14 residues. Trimming stripped 4 bases from V and 0 bases from J, with 10 bases between.

This sequence joins TRBV6-6 and TRBJ2-7; 9 positions match TRBD2. The length of the CDR3 is 14 residues. The V gene end was trimmed by 5 bases and the J gene end by 4 bases; junction bases not matched to a gene: 6. Germline values: CDR1 MNHNY, CDR2 SVGAGI (reference sequence). The CDR3 reads CASSLAGGQYEQYF. CDR3 nucleotides: TGTGCCAGCAGTCTCGCGGGGGGGCAGTACGAGCAGTACTTC.

V usage is TRBV28 and J usage is TRBJ1-2, with 10 bases lining up with TRBD1. The germline CDR1 and CDR2 sequences are MDHEN and SYDVKM. The CDR3 has 14 amino acids. J lost 9 bases, V lost 6 bases, and 10 bases had no gene match. The CDR3 sequence: CASRLDRGRESYTF. In DNA form, the CDR3 reads TGTGCCAGCAGACTCGACAGGGGGCGAGAAAGCTACACCTTC.

This clone was seen once. This chain links TRBV12-5 with TRBJ1-1; 8 bases align to TRBD1. The CDR3 spans 15 residues. Germline V gene lookup returns CDR1 LGHNT and CDR2 FRNRAP. The ends lost 5 bases at V and 2 bases at J; junction bases unmatched: 7. The CDR3 coding sequence is TGTGCTAGTGGTACCGGGACAGGCGATAACACTGAAGCTTTCTTT. Protein product: CASGTGTGDNTEAFF.

The gene calls are TRBV21-1 and TRBJ2-7; the table's D call, TRBD2, has no DNA check behind it. TRBV21-1 represents a pseudogene. This CDR3 has 17 residues. CDR3 DNA: TGTGCCAGCAGCAAAGTGGCGGGTAGCGGGAGGGCCTACGAGCAGTACTTC. Its protein is CASSKVAGSGRAYEQYF.

The chain is built from TRBV5-6 and TRBJ2-7; a weak D match, TRBD2 (6 bases). Germline values: CDR1 SGHDT, CDR2 YYEEEE. The CDR3 spans 15 residues. Trimming shortened V by 1 base and J by 3 bases, and 14 bases separated the two germline ends. The CDR3: CASSLMEDSGYEQYF. The CDR3 region has the DNA TGTGCCAGCAGCTTGATGGAGGATAGCGGCTACGAGCAGTACTTC.

The chain couples TRBV15 to TRBJ1-1, with a possible D match to TRBD1 (6 bases). The CDR3 spans 15 residues. V was shortened by 4 bases and J by 0 bases, with 12 bases between the two germline ends. Germline CDR1 is LNHNV and CDR2 is YYDKDF (reference sequence). CDR3: CATSTRTAMNTEAFF. CDR3 DNA: TGTGCCACCAGCACCCGGACAGCGATGAACACTGAAGCTTTCTTT.

As DNA, the CDR3 is TGTGCCAGCAATAATATAGGAGGCACAGATACGCAGTATTTT. Translating it yields CASNNIGGTDTQYF. V usage is TRBV7-2 and J usage is TRBJ2-3; no clear D gene. This CDR3 has 14 amino acids. Trimming removed 7 bases at V and 1 base at J, with 12 bases between. Germline V gives CDR1 SGHTA, CDR2 FQGNSA.

This clone was counted once. This chain links TRBV9 with TRBJ2-1; 11 bases are shared with TRBD2. With V trimmed by 0 bases and J by 7 bases, 6 bases remained unmatched. This CDR3 region has 16 residues. Per germline, CDR1 SGDLS and CDR2 YYNGEE. The CDR3 DNA reads TGTGCCAGCAGCGTAGTAGCGGGGGGGACAGCTAATGAGCAGTTCTTC. Translated: CASSVVAGGTANEQFF.

The rearrangement joins TRBV6-1 to TRBJ2-5; D gene ambiguous. The CDR3 spans 11 residues. V was shortened by 8 bases and J by 4 bases, with 8 bases between the two germline ends. Germline-derived CDR1 and CDR2 are MNHNS and SASEGT. This CDR3 reads CASGARETQYF. The CDR3 coding sequence is TGTGCCAGCGGAGCGAGAGAGACCCAGTACTTC.

The chain has TRBV5-8 and TRBJ1-5, with a possible D match to TRBD1 (5 bases). The length of the CDR3 is 17 residues. Germline V CDR1 and CDR2: SGHTS, YDEGEE. V gave up 4 bases and J gave up 3 bases, with 20 bases separating them. Written as DNA, the CDR3 is TGTGCCAGCAGCCCGGGAGGCGGGAGGGGTGCCAATCAGCCCCAGCATTTT. Its translation is CASSPGGGRGANQPQHF.

The J gene is TRBJ2-5, the V gene TRBV7-2; D call uncertain. The germline V gene encodes CDR1 SGHTA and CDR2 FQGNSA. Trimming stripped 3 bases from V and 4 bases from J, with 3 bases between. The CDR3 loop spans 11 amino acids. The CDR3 reads CASSFRETQYF. Here the CDR3 DNA reads TGTGCCAGCAGCTTTCGAGAGACCCAGTACTTC.

The chain employs TRBV5-1 and TRBJ1-1; 7 bases agree with TRBD1. V was pared by 4 bases and J by 1 base, with 4 bases of the junction left unmatched. There are 14 residues in the CDR3. CDR1 and CDR2 (germline): SGHRS, YFSETQ. The CDR3 is CASSTDRENTEAFF. The CDR3 nucleotides are TGCGCCAGCAGCACTGACAGGGAGAACACTGAAGCTTTCTTT.

This chain connects TRBV9 to TRBJ2-2; no firm D call. CDR1 and CDR2 (germline): SGDLS, YYNGEE. V was cut by 0 bases and J by 7 bases, with 16 bases left in between. This CDR3 region has 16 residues. CDR3 sequence reads: CASSVGWANSGGELFF. The CDR3 nucleotides read TGTGCCAGCAGCGTAGGTTGGGCCAATAGTGGCGGGGAGCTGTTTTTT.

J is TRBJ2-1 and V is TRBV12-2; the table's TRBD2 call for D was not verified on the DNA. TRBV12-2 is a pseudogene segment. This CDR3 contains 14 residues. The CDR3 nucleotides are TGTGCAAGTCGCTTGGGGAGGGCCTACAATGAGCAGTTCTTC. Translating gives CASRLGRAYNEQFF.

The V gene is TRBV27, the J gene TRBJ2-7; 10 positions agree with TRBD2. The junction had 6 bases not matched to a gene; V was cut back by 8 bases and J by 2 bases. Germline V gene sequence: CDR1 MNHEY, CDR2 SMNVEV (reference sequence). The CDR3 extends over 14 amino acids. CDR3 residues: CASRLAGDTYEQYF. The CDR3 nucleotides are TGTGCCAGCCGACTAGCGGGCGACACCTACGAGCAGTACTTC.

The chain links TRBV5-5 to TRBJ1-1; 8 nucleotides match TRBD1. CDR1 is SGHKS, CDR2 YYEKEE, per germline (reference sequence). The CDR3 is 14 amino acids. V was clipped by 3 bases and J by 3 bases; unmatched bases: 4. In DNA, the CDR3 is TGTGCCAGCAGCTCAGGGGGCGACTACACTGAAGCTTTCTTT. It specifies CASSSGGDYTEAFF.

The chain recombines TRBV29-1 with TRBJ2-3; D is possibly TRBD1 (6 bases). V lost 1 base and J 6 bases, leaving 14 bases between the germline ends. The CDR3 has 14 amino acids. In germline, CDR1 is SQVTM, CDR2 ANQGSEA. The CDR3 here is CSVEVGAPGDTQYF. CDR3 sequence (DNA): TGCAGCGTTGAAGTGGGGGCGCCGGGGGATACGCAGTATTTT.

The chain has TRBV18 and TRBJ1-1, with a possible D match to TRBD1 (5 bases). The germline gives CDR1 KGHSH, CDR2 LQKENI. The CDR3 runs to 17 residues. The V end lost 3 bases, the J end lost 1 base, and 18 bases lay between the germline ends. The CDR3 nucleotides read TGTGCCAGCTCACCCTTGATTGGGCCTGGGGCGAACACTGAAGCTTTCTTT. Translation gives CASSPLIGPGANTEAFF.

The chain is built from TRBV28 and TRBJ2-5; no clear D. The CDR3 extends over 16 amino acids. V was pared by 2 bases and J by 1 base, with 14 bases between. Germline V lookup: CDR1 MDHEN, CDR2 SYDVKM. CDR3 sequence reads: CASSLGVGATQETQYF. The CDR3 DNA follows: TGTGCCAGCAGTTTAGGTGTAGGAGCGACCCAAGAGACCCAGTACTTC.

This chain uses TRBV7-3 with TRBJ1-5; TRBD1 agrees at 8 bases. This CDR3 region has 20 residues. V lost 7 bases, J lost 5 bases, and 25 bases stayed unmatched. Looked up from germline, CDR1 is SGHTA and CDR2 is FQGTGA. The CDR3 loop is CASNPRGEQGAPVGDQPQHF. The CDR3 DNA reads TGTGCCAGCAACCCAAGGGGGGAGCAGGGGGCGCCAGTAGGGGATCAGCCCCAGCATTTT.

The chain has TRBV11-1 and TRBJ2-7; 11 positions match TRBD1. Unmatched junction bases numbered 4, after V lost 6 bases and J lost 0 bases. The CDR3 is 15 amino acids. The V gene's germline CDR1 is SGHAT and CDR2 FQDESV (reference sequence). For the CDR3, the DNA is TGTGCCAGCAGAAAGGACAGGGGGCGCTCCTACGAGCAGTACTTC. The encoded protein is CASRKDRGRSYEQYF.

The rearrangement uses TRBV6-6 and TRBJ1-2; possibly TRBD1 for D (5 bases). Germline loops: CDR1 MNHNY, CDR2 SVGAGI (reference sequence). CDR3 length: 12 amino acids. Trimming took 10 bases from V and 4 from J, leaving 13 bases between them. CDR3: CATFQGVYGYTF. In DNA, the CDR3 is TGTGCCACCTTCCAAGGGGTCTATGGCTACACCTTC.

The chain uses TRBV5-5 and TRBJ2-7; 8 bases are a match to TRBD1. Germline-derived CDR1 and CDR2 are SGHKS and YYEKEE (reference sequence). The CDR3 contains 13 residues. Unmatched junction bases numbered 7, after V lost 4 bases and J lost 7 bases. CDR3 sequence: CASSRTRGQEQYF. CDR3 sequence (DNA): TGTGCCAGCAGCCGAACCAGGGGGCAAGAGCAGTACTTC.

The rearrangement links TRBV5-6 to TRBJ2-5, with 9 bases fitting TRBD2. Germline loops: CDR1 SGHDT, CDR2 YYEEEE. This CDR3 has 16 residues. V lost 4 bases to trimming and J lost 5 bases; unmatched junction nucleotides: 12. The CDR3 spells CASSPRWAGGTETQYF. CDR3 sequence (DNA): TGTGCCAGCAGCCCACGATGGGCGGGGGGGACGGAGACCCAGTACTTC.

This clone was picked up one time. The chain is built from TRBV7-3 and TRBJ2-2; a weak D match, TRBD1 (7 bases). With 10 bases removed from V and 2 bases from J, the gap between germline ends came to 11 bases. CDR3 length: 13 amino acids. CDR1 is SGHTA and CDR2 is FQGTGA in the germline V gene. In nucleotides, the CDR3 is TGTGCCACAGGGGGGCAAAACACCGGGGAGCTGTTTTTT. Protein product: CATGGQNTGELFF. Looking up the rest from reference TRBV7-3 and TRBJ2-2 gives the full variable domain: GAGVSQTPSNKVTEKGKYVELRCDPISGHTALYWYRQSLGQGPEFLIYFQGTGAADDSGLPNDRFFAVRPEGSVSTLKIQRTERGDSAVYLCATGGQNTGELFFGEGSRLTVL.

The V and J genes are TRBV9 and TRBJ2-2; D remains unclear. The V and J ends lost 4 bases and 4 bases respectively, with 8 bases between them. The CDR3 consists of 13 residues. Germline CDR1 reads SGDLS; CDR2 reads YYNGEE. The CDR3 bases are TGTGCCAGCAGCCTTTCTCTCACCGGGGAGCTGTTTTTT. Its protein is CASSLSLTGELFF.

The gene calls are TRBV5-1 and TRBJ2-1; 8 bases match TRBD1. V lost 3 bases to trimming and J lost 7 bases; unmatched junction nucleotides: 3. The CDR3 runs 13 residues. Germline CDR1 SGHRS, CDR2 YFSETQ. In nucleotides, the CDR3 is TGCGCCAGCAGCTCCCACAGGGGGAATGAGCAGTTCTTC. This encodes CASSSHRGNEQFF.

The CDR3, as DNA: TGTGCCATCAGTGAGTCGGGGGGACAGAACTACAATGAGCAGTTCTTC. It codes for CAISESGGQNYNEQFF. The genes are TRBV10-3 and TRBJ2-1; tentatively, D is TRBD1 (7 bases). CDR1 is ENHRY, CDR2 SYGVKD, per germline. The CDR3 sequence is 16 residues long. The V and J ends lost 0 bases and 3 bases respectively, with 12 bases between them.